This T cell receptor beta chain was identified during a study of neoadjuvant anti-PD-1 for oral cavity cancer. Germline-derived CDR1 and CDR2 are SGHDT and YYEEEE. V lost 1 base and J 3 bases, leaving 10 bases between the germline ends. There are 14 residues in the CDR3. Assay used: immunoSEQ multiplex PCR; TCRdb lists only in-frame clones, some missing. In the table there are roughly 18,000 clones, roughly 78% of which are singletons. This sequence was found in a person aged 35-79 years with oral cavity squamous cell carcinoma. The gene calls are TRBV5-6 and TRBJ2-5; D is possibly TRBD1 (5 bases). The material was PBMCs, obtained before nivolumab (anti-PD-1) treatment. CDR3 loop: CASSLTGLEETQYF. The CDR3 DNA is TGTGCCAGCAGCTTGACAGGATTAGAAGAGACCCAGTACTTC.